The 9 T cell receptor beta chains below all came from one sample that was sequenced in a study of blood T cell repertoires in COVID-19. Assay: immunoSEQ multiplex PCR; the TCRdb copy retains only in-frame clones and omits some. The sample comprises 300,000 or so clones, around 80% of which are singletons, and around 1.2% rests with the top ten. The sample consisted of peripheral blood. The receptors originated from a woman in her forties or fifties with acute or convalescent COVID-19.

This rearrangement joins TRBV4-1 to TRBJ1-6, with unresolved D. Trimming left V 4 bases short and J 6 bases short, with 10 bases between. CDR3 size: 14 residues. CDR1 MGHRA and CDR2 YSYEKL come from the germline V gene. This chain's CDR3 is CASSPARFNSPLHF. CDR3 nucleotide sequence: TGCGCCAGCAGCCCTGCGAGGTTTAATTCACCCCTCCACTTT.

The gene calls are TRBV30 and TRBJ1-5, with 7 bases identical to TRBD1. CDR3 length equals 14 residues. Germline assignment: CDR1 GTSNPN and CDR2 SVGIG (reference sequence). V dropped 2 bases and J dropped 4; count of bases not matched to a gene: 5. CDR3 sequence (DNA): TGTGCCTGGAGTACAGGGGTCCCGAATCAGCCCCAGCATTTT. As protein: CAWSTGVPNQPQHF.

The chain is built from TRBV7-9 and TRBJ2-7, with 11 positions matching TRBD2. The V segment lost 3 bases and the J segment 4 bases; nucleotides outside the gene matches: 11. The CDR3 sequence is 17 residues long. Germline V gene lookup returns CDR1 SEHNR and CDR2 FQNEAQ (reference sequence). CDR3 amino acids: CASSFYLLAGELYEQYF. The CDR3 region has the DNA TGTGCCAGCAGCTTTTACTTACTAGCGGGGGAACTATACGAGCAGTACTTC.

The chain is built from TRBV2 and TRBJ2-7; 10 bases are a match to TRBD1. Per germline, CDR1 SNHLY and CDR2 FYNNEI. The V segment lost 6 bases and the J segment 7 bases; nucleotides outside the gene matches: 12. The CDR3 is 15 amino acids. CDR3: CASRKTGQGTGEQYV. The CDR3 coding sequence is TGTGCCAGCAGGAAGACGGGACAGGGGACGGGGGAGCAGTACGTC.

J is TRBJ2-5 and V is TRBV5-1; 8 bases map to TRBD2. The CDR3 has 18 residues. V gave up 1 base and J gave up 2 bases; unmatched junction bases: 13. In germline, CDR1 is SGHRS, CDR2 YFSETQ. The CDR3 is CASSLTIAGTRGQETQYF. The CDR3 DNA is TGCGCCAGCAGCTTGACTATAGCCGGGACTAGGGGACAAGAGACCCAGTACTTC. The entire variable domain, with the rest obtained from reference TRBV5-1 and TRBJ2-5, is as follows: KAGVTQTPRYLIKTRGQQVTLSCSPISGHRSVSWYQQTPGQGLQFLFEYFSETQRNKGNFPGRFSGRQFSNSRSEMNVSTLELGDSALYLCASSLTIAGTRGQETQYFGPGTRLLVL.

The chain carries TRBV4-1 and TRBJ2-1, with 10 bases that match TRBD1. V lost 3 bases and J lost 7; bases outside the gene matches: 6. The CDR3 runs 15 residues. Germline values: CDR1 MGHRA, CDR2 YSYEKL. The CDR3 is CASSQGQGKRNEQFF. The CDR3 DNA sequence: TGCGCCAGCAGCCAGGGACAGGGGAAAAGGAATGAGCAGTTCTTC.

This chain uses TRBV5-1 with TRBJ1-2; D not certain. Germline CDR1 SGHRS, CDR2 YFSETQ. The CDR3 is made up of 15 amino acids. V was trimmed by 0 bases and J by 3 bases, leaving 12 bases between them. As DNA, the CDR3 is TGCGCCAGCAGCTTGGCCCCGACTTTACACTATGGCTACACCTTC. Translation: CASSLAPTLHYGYTF.

DNA of the CDR3: TGTGCCAGCAGCCGGGACAGCGGGTTCGACACTGAAGCTTTCTTT. Its protein is CASSRDSGFDTEAFF. The chain links TRBV14 to TRBJ1-1; 7 nucleotides agree with TRBD1. The germline gives CDR1 SGHDN, CDR2 FVKESK. There are 15 residues in the CDR3. V trimming: 4 bases; J trimming: 3 bases; junction bases outside the gene matches: 8.

This clone came up a few times. V and J are TRBV27 and TRBJ1-2; D is unclear. V dropped 6 bases and J dropped 8 bases, with 19 bases sitting between them. Germline V gene data show CDR1 as MNHEY and CDR2 as SMNVEV (reference sequence). The length of the CDR3 is 14 residues. The CDR3 protein is CASSPADFYEGYTF. For the CDR3, the DNA is TGTGCCAGCAGCCCCGCGGACTTTTACGAGGGCTACACCTTC.